Listed here are 24 T cell receptor beta chains from one sample, sequenced in a study of CD8 T cell repertoires and HIV-1 epitope variants. The data were produced by immunoSEQ multiplex PCR, yet TCRdb's version contains in-frame clones alone and is incomplete. Altogether some 87,000 clones are present, roughly 81% being singletons, with the ten largest covering roughly 26%. The material sequenced was uncultured baseline CD8+ T cells from peripheral blood mononuclear cells (PBMCs). The receptors come from a male donor with HIV.

This sequence joins TRBV9 and TRBJ2-3; the D gene could be TRBD1 or TRBD2 (5 bases each). Trimming took off 0 bases at V and 0 bases at J, with 14 bases between the two ends. The CDR3 is made up of 17 amino acids. Germline V gives CDR1 SGDLS, CDR2 YYNGEE. The CDR3 region has the DNA TGTGCCAGCAGCGTAGTGGGAACGGGGCCCAGCACAGATACGCAGTATTTT. It yields the protein CASSVVGTGPSTDTQYF.

The gene calls are TRBV29-1 and TRBJ2-2; 9 nucleotides match TRBD1. CDR3 length equals 14 residues. Germline assignment: CDR1 SQVTM and CDR2 ANQGSEA. V trimming: 7 bases; J trimming: 5 bases; junction bases outside the gene matches: 8. The CDR3 DNA follows: TGCAGCGGGGGAACAGGGGGCACGACCGGGGAGCTGTTTTTT. It yields the protein CSGGTGGTTGELFF.

V and J are TRBV29-1 and TRBJ2-1; either TRBD1 or TRBD2 may fit D (5 bases each). Trimming took off 3 bases at V and 4 bases at J, with 13 bases between the two ends. The CDR3 has 14 residues. Germline assignment: CDR1 SQVTM and CDR2 ANQGSEA. Here the CDR3 reads CSVEVGAGYNEQFF. Written as DNA, the CDR3 is TGCAGCGTTGAGGTGGGAGCAGGGTACAATGAGCAGTTCTTC.

The chain joins TRBV7-9 to TRBJ1-4; D is ambiguous. Germline CDR1 SEHNR, CDR2 FQNEAQ (reference sequence). The CDR3 has 11 amino acids. Trimming removed 5 bases at V and 4 bases at J, with 2 bases between. CDR3 region: CASSLNEKLFF. DNA for the CDR3: TGTGCCAGCAGCCTTAATGAAAAACTGTTTTTT.

This clone was picked up a small number of times. The chain links TRBV30 to TRBJ1-3, with unresolved D. This CDR3 is built from 12 residues. Germline V gene data show CDR1 as GTSNPN and CDR2 as SVGIG (reference sequence). V lost 6 bases, J lost 4 bases, and 10 bases lay in between. The CDR3 reads CACTSTGNTIYF. CDR3 nucleotides: TGTGCCTGTACTTCCACCGGAAACACCATATATTTT.

The chain carries TRBV29-1 and TRBJ2-5; possibly TRBD1 for D (5 bases). The CDR3 spans 15 residues. Trimming cost V 1 base and J 1 base, with 13 bases left between them. Germline V gene lookup returns CDR1 SQVTM and CDR2 ANQGSEA. As DNA, the CDR3 is TGCAGCGTTGAAGTGGGCGGACACGGCCAAGAGACCCAGTACTTC. Its translation: CSVEVGGHGQETQYF.

The chain has TRBV4-3 and TRBJ2-1; 15 positions match TRBD2. The V and J ends lost 3 bases and 7 bases, in that order; junction bases with no gene match: 7. The CDR3 is 17 residues long. Germline V CDR1 and CDR2: LGHNA, YSLEER. The CDR3 reads CASSQVGLAGGPNEQFF. CDR3 DNA sequence: TGCGCCAGCAGCCAGGTCGGACTAGCGGGGGGGCCGAATGAGCAGTTCTTC.

The chain combines TRBV28 with TRBJ2-5; 12 bases line up with TRBD1. Germline assignment: CDR1 MDHEN and CDR2 SYDVKM. The length of the CDR3 is 16 residues. The J segment lost 5 bases and the V segment lost 4 bases, leaving 8 bases of the junction unmatched. The CDR3 sequence is CASSSGQGAGWETQYF. The CDR3 DNA sequence: TGTGCCAGCAGTTCGGGACAGGGGGCTGGATGGGAGACCCAGTACTTC.

The CDR3 DNA is TGTGCCAGCAGTGGCAGGGCGAGCAATCAGCCCCAGCATTTT. Amino acids: CASSGRASNQPQHF. V is TRBV6-4 and J is TRBJ1-5, with a weak D call TRBD1 (5 bases). The CDR3 consists of 14 residues. V dropped 4 bases and J dropped 1 base, with 8 bases sitting between them. In germline, CDR1 is MRHNA, CDR2 SNTAGT.

The J gene is TRBJ2-5, the V gene TRBV5-4, with 11 nucleotides matching TRBD1. Germline V gene sequence: CDR1 SGHNT, CDR2 YYREEE (reference sequence). CDR3 length: 15 amino acids. The trim removed 6 bases at V and 4 bases at J, leaving 8 bases unmatched. The CDR3 loop reads CASTGQGAGRETQYF. For the CDR3, the DNA is TGTGCCAGCACAGGACAGGGGGCAGGAAGAGAGACCCAGTACTTC.

CDR3 protein: CASTPGPSSYNSPLHF. CDR3 DNA sequence: TGTGCCAGCACCCCAGGTCCGAGCTCCTATAATTCACCCCTCCACTTT. The chain uses TRBV5-4 and TRBJ1-6, with unresolved D. With 6 bases removed from V and 0 bases from J, the gap between germline ends came to 13 bases. From germline, CDR1 is SGHNT and CDR2 YYREEE (reference sequence). CDR3 size: 16 residues.

This clone has a single count. This chain links TRBV9 with TRBJ1-4, with 7 nucleotides matching TRBD1. V lost 0 bases to trimming and J lost 3 bases; unmatched junction nucleotides: 8. From germline, CDR1 is SGDLS and CDR2 YYNGEE. There are 17 residues in the CDR3. The CDR3 DNA reads TGTGCCAGCAGCGTAGGTAAAGGGGGCACGGCTAATGAAAAACTGTTTTTT. Its translation: CASSVGKGGTANEKLFF.

This clone was detected only a few times. This chain links TRBV5-5 with TRBJ1-5; D uncertain. Trimming removed 2 bases at V and 9 bases at J, with 9 bases between. Germline loops: CDR1 SGHKS, CDR2 YYEKEE (reference sequence). This CDR3 has 12 residues. CDR3 nucleotide sequence: TGTGCCAGCAGCTTAATCGGATCGCCCCAGCATTTT. Protein: CASSLIGSPQHF.

This chain uses TRBV2 with TRBJ2-1; 8 bases map to TRBD2. The CDR3 has 14 amino acids. Unmatched junction bases numbered 12, after V lost 11 bases and J lost 6 bases. Looked up from germline, CDR1 is SNHLY and CDR2 is FYNNEI. The CDR3 reads CASRGLAGLNEQFF. In nucleotides, the CDR3 is TGTGCCTCTCGCGGCCTAGCGGGTCTCAATGAGCAGTTCTTC.

This chain uses TRBV27 with TRBJ2-1; no clear D. The CDR3 totals 15 residues. V shed 3 bases and J shed 0 bases, with 9 bases lying between them. Germline CDR1 reads MNHEY; CDR2 reads SMNVEV (reference sequence). The CDR3 loop is CASSLITDSYNEQFF. CDR3 nucleotide sequence: TGTGCCAGCAGTTTGATAACAGACTCCTACAATGAGCAGTTCTTC.

The CDR3 coding sequence is TGTGCCAGCTCCTCCTCTACAAGGGCCTACGAGCAGTACTTC. It is translated as CASSSSTRAYEQYF. The chain links TRBV6-6 to TRBJ2-7; no clear D gene. Germline-derived CDR1 and CDR2 are MNHNY and SVGAGI (reference sequence). Trimming removed 8 bases from V and 2 bases from J, with 16 bases in between. CDR3 length: 14 residues.

V gene TRBV15 combines with J gene TRBJ2-2, with 10 bases matching TRBD2. The CDR3 is 19 residues long. CDR1 is LNHNV, CDR2 YYDKDF, per germline (reference sequence). With V trimmed by 0 bases and J by 1 base, 8 bases remained unmatched. Written as DNA, the CDR3 is TGTGCCACCAGCAGAGAACTAGCGGGGAATACCTTGAACACCGGGGAGCTGTTTTTT. It yields the protein CATSRELAGNTLNTGELFF.

The chain has TRBV2 and TRBJ2-7, with D unresolved. Germline CDR1 reads SNHLY; CDR2 reads FYNNEI. Trimming cost V 7 bases and J 2 bases, with 12 bases left between them. The CDR3 totals 13 residues. CDR3 amino acids: CASTFSQTYEQYF. The CDR3 DNA follows: TGTGCCAGCACGTTTTCACAGACCTACGAGCAGTACTTC.

This clone was counted at least ten times. The CDR3 reads CASSLVIEPQGGNTIYF. CDR3 sequence (DNA): TGTGCCAGCAGCTTAGTCATAGAGCCGCAGGGGGGAAACACCATATATTTT. The J gene is TRBJ1-3, the V gene TRBV7-8, with a possible D match to TRBD1 (6 bases). V was pared by 1 base and J by 4 bases, with 17 bases between. Germline values: CDR1 SGHVS, CDR2 FQNEAQ. The CDR3 sequence is 17 residues long.

The gene calls are TRBV28 and TRBJ2-1; TRBD2 agrees at 8 bases. V lost 4 bases, J lost 3 bases, and 11 bases stayed unmatched. This CDR3 has 17 amino acids. In germline, CDR1 is MDHEN, CDR2 SYDVKM. In DNA, the CDR3 is TGTGCCAGCAGTTCCCTGAGACTAGCGACTATCTACAATGAGCAGTTCTTC. Its protein is CASSSLRLATIYNEQFF.

The chain uses TRBV28 and TRBJ1-2, with 8 bases matching TRBD1. CDR1 and CDR2 (germline): MDHEN, SYDVKM. This CDR3 comprises 15 residues. J lost 3 bases, V lost 3 bases, and 6 bases had no gene match. CDR3 DNA sequence: TGTGCCAGCAGTTTTGGACAGGGAAGGGACTATGGCTACACCTTC. It is translated as CASSFGQGRDYGYTF.

The rearrangement joins TRBV7-8 to TRBJ1-4; D not certain. CDR3 length equals 15 residues. The V gene's germline CDR1 is SGHVS and CDR2 FQNEAQ. The germline V and J ends were trimmed by 4 bases and 4 bases, with 13 bases remaining between them. For the CDR3, the DNA is TGTGCCAGCAGCTCCTTATTCGGGAGTAATGAAAAACTGTTTTTT. This gives the protein CASSSLFGSNEKLFF.

Note on this clone: The same CDR3 can be traced to other DNA sequences in this sample. CDR3 sequence: CSVAQGATGANVLTF. In nucleotides, the CDR3 is TGCAGCGTTGCTCAGGGGGCCACTGGGGCCAACGTCCTGACTTTC. The chain has TRBV29-1 and TRBJ2-6; 8 bases match TRBD1. CDR1 is SQVTM and CDR2 is ANQGSEA in the germline V gene. There are 15 residues in the CDR3. The V and J ends lost 4 bases and 2 bases, in that order; junction bases with no gene match: 4. Full variable domain (remainder filled in from reference TRBV29-1 and TRBJ2-6): SAVISQKPSRDICQRGTSLTIQCQVDSQVTMMFWYRQQPGQSLTLIATANQGSEATYESGFVIDKFPISRPNLTFSTLTVSNMSPEDSSIYLCSVAQGATGANVLTFGAGSRLTVL.

A single count supports this clone. The J gene is TRBJ1-5, the V gene TRBV28; TRBD1 might be the D (6 bases). This CDR3 contains 15 residues. Germline V gene data show CDR1 as MDHEN and CDR2 as SYDVKM. The germline V and J ends were trimmed by 5 bases and 7 bases, with 18 bases remaining between them. The CDR3 region has the DNA TGTGCCAGCAGTCCGGGGGGGACATCTCGGCAGCCCCAGCATTTT. This translates into CASSPGGTSRQPQHF.